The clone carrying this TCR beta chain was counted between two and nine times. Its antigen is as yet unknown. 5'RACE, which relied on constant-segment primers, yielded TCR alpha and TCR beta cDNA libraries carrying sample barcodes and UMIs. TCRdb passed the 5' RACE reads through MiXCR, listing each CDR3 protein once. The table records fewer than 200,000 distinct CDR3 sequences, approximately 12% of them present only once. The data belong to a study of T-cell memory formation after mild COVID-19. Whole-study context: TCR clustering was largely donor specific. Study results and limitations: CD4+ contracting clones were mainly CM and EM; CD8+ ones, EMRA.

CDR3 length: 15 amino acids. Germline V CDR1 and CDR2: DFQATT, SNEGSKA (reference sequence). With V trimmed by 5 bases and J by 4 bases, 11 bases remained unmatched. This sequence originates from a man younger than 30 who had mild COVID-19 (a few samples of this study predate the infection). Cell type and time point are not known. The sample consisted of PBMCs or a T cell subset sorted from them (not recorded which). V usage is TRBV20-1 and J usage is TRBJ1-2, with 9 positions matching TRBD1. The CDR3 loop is CSASPRGQGVYGYTF. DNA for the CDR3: TGCAGTGCTTCCCCGAGGGGACAGGGTGTCTATGGCTACACCTTC.